This T cell receptor (beta chain) came from a study of blood T cell repertoires in COVID-19. Study details: Material from acute and convalescent COVID-19 was sourced from the United States, Italy and Spain. Sample material is recorded as cDNA or gDNA derived from T cells, B-cell-depleted T cells, or PBMCs.

V trimming: 7 bases; J trimming: 5 bases; junction bases outside the gene matches: 9. Germline V lookup: CDR1 MNHNY, CDR2 SVGAGI (reference sequence). The CDR3 extends over 14 amino acids. This clone showed up just once. The data were produced by immunoSEQ multiplex PCR, yet TCRdb's version contains in-frame clones alone and is incomplete. The sample has approximately 190,000 clones; around 80% are singletons. This chain joins TRBV6-6 and TRBJ2-5; TRBD1 agrees at 8 bases. Sequenced: peripheral blood. The sequence came from a human donor in a cohort sampled during active COVID-19. The CDR3 DNA follows: TGTGCCAGCATTCAGGGGGCGTTGGGGGAGACCCAGTACTTC. This translates into CASIQGALGETQYF.